The 17 T cell receptor beta chains listed next were all sequenced from one sample in a study of blood T cell repertoires in COVID-19. Some clones are missing from TCRdb's copy, which holds only in-frame ones; the method was immunoSEQ multiplex PCR. In the table there are some 33,000 clones, about 91% of which are singletons. The specimen sequenced was peripheral blood. These receptors all come from a human donor in a cohort sampled during active COVID-19.

J is TRBJ2-1 and V is TRBV11-2; a weak D match, TRBD2 (6 bases). This CDR3 is 14 amino acids long. Germline CDR1 is SGHAT and CDR2 is FQNNGV. Trimming pared 3 bases from V and 2 bases from J, leaving 8 bases between. CDR3 bases: TGTGCCAGCAGCTTGGGCGGGGCCTACAATGAGCAGTTCTTC. Translation gives CASSLGGAYNEQFF.

The chain couples TRBV24-1 to TRBJ2-3, with D hard to call. Trimming took off 5 bases at V and 4 bases at J, with 9 bases between the two ends. In germline, CDR1 is KGHDR, CDR2 SFDVKD. There are 13 residues in the CDR3. The chain's CDR3 is CATSAGVSDTQYF. DNA for the CDR3: TGTGCCACCAGTGCCGGAGTTTCAGATACGCAGTATTTT.

The V gene is TRBV7-9, the J gene TRBJ2-5; 9 nucleotides agree with TRBD1. The V and J ends lost 2 bases and 5 bases, in that order; junction bases with no gene match: 12. Germline-derived CDR1 and CDR2 are SEHNR and FQNEAQ (reference sequence). The CDR3 spans 17 residues. This CDR3 reads CASSLRAGTGLGETQYF. Written as DNA, the CDR3 is TGTGCCAGCAGCTTACGGGCCGGGACAGGGCTGGGGGAGACCCAGTACTTC.

The CDR3 DNA reads as TGTGCCAGCAGCTTTAACAGAGACACTGAAGCTTTCTTT. Translating it yields CASSFNRDTEAFF. The chain links TRBV28 to TRBJ1-1; D gene unclear. The CDR3 runs to 13 residues. Germline-derived CDR1 and CDR2 are MDHEN and SYDVKM. The V gene lost 6 bases and the J gene lost 3 bases, with 11 bases spanning the gap.

The chain carries TRBV27 and TRBJ1-1, with D unresolved. The V end was cut by 5 bases, the J end by 3 bases, with 10 bases between. This CDR3 contains 13 residues. Germline V gene data show CDR1 as MNHEY and CDR2 as SMNVEV (reference sequence). The CDR3 loop reads CASSPIGDTEAFF. CDR3 nucleotides: TGTGCCAGCAGTCCGATCGGGGACACTGAAGCTTTCTTT.

CDR3 sequence: CASSIGREGTEAFF. The CDR3 DNA sequence: TGTGCCAGTAGTATCGGCAGGGAGGGCACTGAAGCTTTCTTT. The chain has TRBV19 and TRBJ1-1, with D possibly matching TRBD1 (5 bases). CDR3 length: 14 residues. Germline CDR1 reads LNHDA; CDR2 reads SQIVND (reference sequence). V lost 3 bases and J lost 4, with 12 bases in between. The full variable domain, with the rest looked up from reference TRBV19 and TRBJ1-1, is DGGITQSPKYLFRKEGQNVTLSCEQNLNHDAMYWYRQDPGQGLRLIYYSQIVNDFQKGDIAEGYSVSREKKESFPLTVTSAQKNPTAFYLCASSIGREGTEAFFGQGTRLTVV.

The chain employs TRBV9 and TRBJ1-5; the D is unclear. The CDR3 spans 13 residues. Trimming cost V 0 bases and J 6 bases, with 7 bases left between them. The V gene's germline CDR1 is SGDLS and CDR2 YYNGEE. CDR3 nucleotide sequence: TGTGCCAGCAGCGTAGAGGCGGCTCAGCCCCAGCATTTT. This translates into CASSVEAAQPQHF.

The genes are TRBV5-4 and TRBJ1-4; the match to TRBD1 covers 7 bases. Germline CDR1 and CDR2: SGHNT and YYREEE (reference sequence). The CDR3 has 17 residues. The V gene end was trimmed by 0 bases and the J gene end by 8 bases; junction bases not matched to a gene: 13. The CDR3 region is CASSLGTGSSQGEKLFF. The CDR3 DNA reads as TGTGCCAGCAGCTTGGGGACAGGCTCATCCCAGGGGGAAAAACTGTTTTTT.

The chain uses TRBV29-1 and TRBJ1-2; 7 bases are a match to TRBD1. After removal of 4 bases from V and 2 bases from J, the junction contained 22 bases not matched to a gene. The CDR3 spans 19 residues. CDR1 is SQVTM and CDR2 is ANQGSEA in the germline V gene. In nucleotides, the CDR3 is TGCAGCGTTGCTCCGACTACGACAGGGCGAGCATCTGGAAACTATGGCTACACCTTC. It yields the protein CSVAPTTTGRASGNYGYTF.

This chain uses TRBV5-1 with TRBJ1-6, with a possible D match to TRBD1 (6 bases). CDR1 and CDR2 (germline): SGHRS, YFSETQ. The CDR3 is 16 amino acids. Trimming removed 0 bases at V and 7 bases at J, with 14 bases between. The CDR3 sequence: CASSLAIGQGNSPLHF. CDR3 bases: TGCGCCAGCAGCTTGGCCATAGGCCAGGGGAATTCACCCCTCCACTTT.

The rearrangement uses TRBV2 and TRBJ1-1; D is perhaps TRBD1 (6 bases). This CDR3 contains 14 residues. V dropped 5 bases and J dropped 4 bases, with 14 bases sitting between them. Germline V gene data show CDR1 as SNHLY and CDR2 as FYNNEI. The CDR3 is CASSSGGRTTEAFF. CDR3 in DNA: TGTGCCAGCAGTTCGGGGGGGCGGACCACTGAAGCTTTCTTT.

The V call is TRBV19, the J call TRBJ1-1, with TRBD1 as a possible D gene (5 bases). In germline, CDR1 is LNHDA, CDR2 SQIVND (reference sequence). The CDR3 spans 15 residues. Trimming took off 3 bases at V and 0 bases at J, with 11 bases between the two ends. CDR3 loop: CASSIDSSLNTEAFF. CDR3 nucleotides: TGTGCCAGTAGTATCGACAGCTCCTTGAACACTGAAGCTTTCTTT.

CDR3 loop: CASSDQGDQPQHF. The CDR3 DNA follows: TGTGCCAGCAGTGACCAAGGGGATCAGCCCCAGCATTTT. The chain combines TRBV2 with TRBJ1-5, with D possibly TRBD1 on 5 matching bases. V was clipped by 3 bases and J by 5 bases, with 8 bases between them. CDR1 and CDR2 (germline): SNHLY, FYNNEI. CDR3 size: 13 residues. The full variable domain, completed using reference TRBV2 and TRBJ1-5, is EPEVTQTPSHQVTQMGQEVILRCVPISNHLYFYWYRQILGQKVEFLVSFYNNEISEKSEIFDDQFSVERPDGSNFTLKIRSTKLEDSAMYFCASSDQGDQPQHFGDGTRLSIL.

This sequence joins TRBV11-2 and TRBJ2-2; perhaps TRBD1 as D (6 bases). There are 13 residues in the CDR3. CDR1 SGHAT and CDR2 FQNNGV come from the germline V gene. Deletions cut 3 bases from V and 6 bases from J, with 8 bases between. This chain's CDR3 is CASSFWGPGELFF. DNA of the CDR3: TGTGCCAGCAGCTTCTGGGGGCCCGGGGAGCTGTTTTTT.

The CDR3 coding sequence is TGCAGCGTTGGAGCGCGCACCCTGGCATTTGAGCAGTTCTTC. Translated, it gives CSVGARTLAFEQFF. The chain carries TRBV29-1 and TRBJ2-1; D ambiguous. V was pared by 4 bases and J by 9 bases, with 19 bases between. Germline-derived CDR1 and CDR2 are SQVTM and ANQGSEA. This CDR3 contains 14 residues.

The J gene is TRBJ1-4, the V gene TRBV4-1; the D gene is possibly TRBD1 (6 bases). This CDR3 comprises 15 residues. Trimming cost V 0 bases and J 7 bases, with 12 bases left between them. Germline assignment: CDR1 MGHRA and CDR2 YSYEKL. The CDR3 DNA reads as TGCGCCAGCAGCCAAGAGGAGGTGGACAGTGAAAAACTGTTTTTT. It encodes CASSQEEVDSEKLFF.

The chain links TRBV11-3 to TRBJ2-2; D unresolved. This CDR3 has 17 residues. Germline assignment: CDR1 SGHNT and CDR2 YENEEA. With 1 base removed from V and 1 base from J, the gap between germline ends came to 13 bases. The CDR3, as DNA: TGTGCCAGCAGCTTAGGAGGCGGCACCCGGAACACCGGGGAGCTGTTTTTT. Protein product: CASSLGGGTRNTGELFF.